These 23 T cell receptor beta chains were all obtained from the same sample, sequenced in a study of T-cell memory formation after mild COVID-19. Each CDR3 protein gets one entry after TCRdb re-called the 5' RACE reads with MiXCR. The table lists 150,000 or so distinct CDR3 sequences, about 15% of them singletons. The specimen sequenced was PBMCs or a T cell subset sorted from them (not recorded which). The receptors originated from an adult woman who had mild COVID-19 (a few samples of this study predate the infection). Cell type and time point are not known.

The chain employs TRBV4-2 and TRBJ2-6; 8 bases line up with TRBD1. Trimming cost V 4 bases and J 1 base; bases outside gene matches: 6. Germline-derived CDR1 and CDR2 are LGHNA and YNFKEQ. This CDR3 has 17 residues. CDR3 nucleotides: TGTGCCAGCAGCCCGGGACAGGCAGTGTCTGGGGCCAACGTCCTGACTTTC. Translating it yields CASSPGQAVSGANVLTF.

This clonotype was observed once. This sequence joins TRBV7-3 and TRBJ2-5; the D gene is possibly TRBD2 (6 bases). V was pared by 3 bases and J by 8 bases, with 16 bases between. Germline V gene data show CDR1 as SGHTA and CDR2 as FQGTGA. The length of the CDR3 is 14 residues. The chain's CDR3 is CASSLAGTRETQYF. The DNA for the CDR3 is TGTGCCAGCAGCTTGGCGGGGACGCGGGAAACCCAGTACTTC.

The chain links TRBV9 to TRBJ2-5; 8 bases are shared with TRBD2. The V gene's germline CDR1 is SGDLS and CDR2 YYNGEE. This CDR3 has 15 residues. V trimming: 3 bases; J trimming: 0 bases; junction bases outside the gene matches: 4. Written as DNA, the CDR3 is TGTGCCAGCAGCGCCGGGGGGGCCGACCAAGAGACCCAGTACTTC. This gives the protein CASSAGGADQETQYF.

This clonotype occurred a few times. Here the CDR3 reads CASSLDLAVYNEQFF. Here the CDR3 DNA reads TGTGCCAGCAGCTTGGACCTAGCAGTCTACAATGAGCAGTTCTTC. The chain uses TRBV5-6 and TRBJ2-1; maybe TRBD2 (5 bases). The germline V gene has CDR1 SGHDT and CDR2 YYEEEE. The CDR3 runs to 15 residues. V lost 0 bases to trimming and J lost 3 bases, with 10 bases between them.

In its sample, this clonotype was seen a few times. V gene TRBV21-1 combines with J gene TRBJ2-5; TRBD1 reflects the table's D call only, with no check against the DNA. TRBV21-1 is termed a pseudogene. The CDR3 consists of 11 residues. As DNA, the CDR3 is TGTGCCAGCAGCACTCAACGGACAGGGTACTTC. This codes for CASSTQRTGYF.

V usage is TRBV29-1 and J usage is TRBJ2-3; 7 nucleotides match TRBD2. The CDR3 covers 14 residues. V lost 3 bases, J lost 1 base, and 4 bases stayed unmatched. In germline, CDR1 is SQVTM, CDR2 ANQGSEA. The CDR3 spells CSVDLGGGTDTQYF. CDR3 coding DNA: TGCAGCGTTGATTTGGGGGGGGGCACAGATACGCAGTATTTT.

This chain uses TRBV18 with TRBJ2-7; possible D gene TRBD1, 5 bases. Trimming took 4 bases from V and 2 from J, leaving 15 bases between them. Germline CDR1 reads KGHSH; CDR2 reads LQKENI. The CDR3 is made up of 15 amino acids. CDR3 protein: CASSRSLTVTYEQYF. In DNA form, the CDR3 reads TGTGCCAGCTCACGATCCCTGACAGTTACCTACGAGCAGTACTTC.

Ten or more counts support this clonotype. J is TRBJ2-1 and V is TRBV6-5; D gene ambiguous. This CDR3 region has 13 residues. Germline V lookup: CDR1 MNHEY, CDR2 SVGAGI. Trimming left V 2 bases short and J 4 bases short, with 6 bases between. CDR3 DNA: TGTGCCAGCAGTTACGACGGGTACAATGAGCAGTTCTTC. Translation: CASSYDGYNEQFF.

The V and J genes are TRBV20-1 and TRBJ2-3; 13 nucleotides align to TRBD2. The V gene end was trimmed by 0 bases and the J gene end by 4 bases; junction bases not matched to a gene: 4. This CDR3 has 16 amino acids. In germline, CDR1 is DFQATT, CDR2 SNEGSKA (reference sequence). CDR3 DNA sequence: TGCAGTGCTAGAGATGGGACTAGCGGGGAGGCAGATACGCAGTATTTT. This sequence encodes CSARDGTSGEADTQYF.

V and J are TRBV6-6 and TRBJ2-1; TRBD2 agrees at 9 bases. Unmatched junction bases numbered 13, after V lost 6 bases and J lost 7 bases. This CDR3 has 16 amino acids. Germline V lookup: CDR1 MNHNY, CDR2 SVGAGI (reference sequence). The CDR3 nucleotides are TGTGCCAGCAGCCTGACTAGCGGCCCCCTCGGAAATGAGCAGTTCTTC. Its translation is CASSLTSGPLGNEQFF.

The V and J genes are TRBV25-1 and TRBJ2-7; 14 positions agree with TRBD2. The V and J ends lost 3 bases and 6 bases, in that order; junction bases with no gene match: 7. The CDR3 covers 16 residues. Germline V gives CDR1 MGHDK, CDR2 SYGVNS. The CDR3 protein is CASSDSGLAGAPEQYF. In nucleotides, the CDR3 is TGTGCCAGCAGTGACTCGGGACTAGCGGGGGCCCCCGAGCAGTACTTC.

This clonotype has just a few counts. This chain connects TRBV9 to TRBJ1-1, with D unresolved. Germline CDR1 SGDLS, CDR2 YYNGEE. V was cut by 3 bases and J by 1 base, with 10 bases left in between. This CDR3 spans 14 amino acids. The CDR3 nucleotides are TGTGCCAGCAGCGCAGCCACTGGGAACACTGAAGCTTTCTTT. This gives the protein CASSAATGNTEAFF.

This clonotype was picked up a small number of times. The J gene is TRBJ2-1, the V gene TRBV7-3; D is undetermined. The CDR3 is 14 amino acids. Looked up from germline, CDR1 is SGHTA and CDR2 is FQGTGA. Trimming shortened V by 1 base and J by 2 bases, and 6 bases separated the two germline ends. The CDR3 nucleotides read TGTGCCAGCAGCTTAAACAGCCCCTACAATGAGCAGTTCTTC. As protein: CASSLNSPYNEQFF.

V usage is TRBV6-6 and J usage is TRBJ1-4; 8 nucleotides agree with TRBD1. With V trimmed by 1 base and J by 0 bases, 10 bases remained unmatched. Per germline, CDR1 MNHNY and CDR2 SVGAGI (reference sequence). This CDR3 is 19 amino acids long. As DNA, the CDR3 is TGTGCCAGCAGTTACTTGGGCAGGGGGCTCCTCACAACTAATGAAAAACTGTTTTTT. The encoded protein is CASSYLGRGLLTTNEKLFF.

This clonotype has just a few counts. The chain uses TRBV4-3 and TRBJ1-5, with D uncertain. The germline CDR1 and CDR2 sequences are LGHNA and YSLEER. V was trimmed by 5 bases and J by 0 bases, leaving 20 bases between them. The CDR3 consists of 18 residues. The CDR3 region has the DNA TGCGCCAGCAGCTATACACTAGACACCTACTATAGCAATCAGCCCCAGCATTTT. Amino acids: CASSYTLDTYYSNQPQHF.

This clonotype was seen a single time. This chain connects TRBV24-1 to TRBJ2-1; TRBD1 aligns across 7 bases. V gave up 4 bases and J gave up 5 bases; unmatched junction bases: 10. CDR1 KGHDR and CDR2 SFDVKD come from the germline V gene. The CDR3 is 16 residues long. The CDR3 nucleotides read TGTGCCACCAGTGACAAGACGACAGGGTCTGACAATGAGCAGTTCTTC. This translates into CATSDKTTGSDNEQFF.

The genes are TRBV6-2 or TRBV6-3 and TRBJ2-7, with 8 bases matching TRBD2. CDR1 is MNHEY, CDR2 SVGEGT, per germline. The CDR3 covers 16 residues. The V gene end was trimmed by 6 bases and the J gene end by 1 base; junction bases not matched to a gene: 11. The CDR3 coding sequence is TGTGCCAGCAGACCCGGGGGTAGCGGGACGTCCTACGAGCAGTACTTC. Translation gives CASRPGGSGTSYEQYF.

The chain recombines TRBV6-2 or TRBV6-3 with TRBJ1-4; D unresolved. This CDR3 spans 14 amino acids. CDR1 is MNHEY and CDR2 is SVGEGT in the germline V gene. Trimming stripped 2 bases from V and 13 bases from J, with 17 bases between. The CDR3 reads CASSYGSPRRRLFF. In DNA form, the CDR3 reads TGTGCCAGCAGTTACGGGTCCCCGAGGAGGAGACTGTTTTTT.

This clonotype was seen many times. The gene calls are TRBV5-1 and TRBJ2-7; D is undetermined. CDR1 is SGHRS and CDR2 is YFSETQ in the germline V gene. Trimming left V 0 bases short and J 1 base short, with 8 bases between. There are 14 residues in the CDR3. DNA for the CDR3: TGCGCCAGCAGCTTGGCTCTGGGATCCTACGAGCAGTACTTC. This translates into CASSLALGSYEQYF. Supplemented by reference TRBV5-1 and TRBJ2-7, the full variable domain reads KAGVTQTPRYLIKTRGQQVTLSCSPISGHRSVSWYQQTPGQGLQFLFEYFSETQRNKGNFPGRFSGRQFSNSRSEMNVSTLELGDSALYLCASSLALGSYEQYFGPGTRLTVT.

This clonotype was observed a few times. The chain employs TRBV24-1 and TRBJ2-1, with TRBD1 identical over 10 bases. From germline, CDR1 is KGHDR and CDR2 SFDVKD. The CDR3 is made up of 16 amino acids. V gave up 5 bases and J gave up 8 bases; unmatched junction bases: 11. The DNA for the CDR3 is TGTGCCACCAGTGTTGCGCCGGGACAGGGGCCCGATGAGCAGTTCTTC. This encodes CATSVAPGQGPDEQFF.

The V and J genes are TRBV5-1 and TRBJ2-3, with 11 bases identical to TRBD1. CDR3 length equals 16 residues. V lost 4 bases and J lost 2; bases outside the gene matches: 6. The germline V gene encodes CDR1 SGHRS and CDR2 YFSETQ. In DNA, the CDR3 is TGCGCCAGCAGCATCGGACAGGGGGCCGACACAGATACGCAGTATTTT. As protein: CASSIGQGADTDTQYF.

This clonotype came up a few times. The V gene is TRBV20-1, the J gene TRBJ2-7, with D unclear. Germline V lookup: CDR1 DFQATT, CDR2 SNEGSKA (reference sequence). The CDR3 covers 11 residues. Trimming removed 0 bases from V and 3 bases from J, with 3 bases in between. The CDR3 spells CSARDYYEQYF. The CDR3 DNA reads as TGCAGTGCTAGAGATTACTACGAGCAGTACTTC.

This clonotype was detected only a few times. The rearrangement uses TRBV9 and TRBJ2-2, with D possibly matching TRBD1 (6 bases). This CDR3 comprises 14 residues. Trimming cost V 0 bases and J 7 bases, with 10 bases left between them. The germline V gene has CDR1 SGDLS and CDR2 YYNGEE. CDR3 residues: CASSVAQGFGELFF. CDR3 nucleotide sequence: TGTGCCAGCAGCGTAGCTCAGGGGTTCGGGGAGCTGTTTTTT.